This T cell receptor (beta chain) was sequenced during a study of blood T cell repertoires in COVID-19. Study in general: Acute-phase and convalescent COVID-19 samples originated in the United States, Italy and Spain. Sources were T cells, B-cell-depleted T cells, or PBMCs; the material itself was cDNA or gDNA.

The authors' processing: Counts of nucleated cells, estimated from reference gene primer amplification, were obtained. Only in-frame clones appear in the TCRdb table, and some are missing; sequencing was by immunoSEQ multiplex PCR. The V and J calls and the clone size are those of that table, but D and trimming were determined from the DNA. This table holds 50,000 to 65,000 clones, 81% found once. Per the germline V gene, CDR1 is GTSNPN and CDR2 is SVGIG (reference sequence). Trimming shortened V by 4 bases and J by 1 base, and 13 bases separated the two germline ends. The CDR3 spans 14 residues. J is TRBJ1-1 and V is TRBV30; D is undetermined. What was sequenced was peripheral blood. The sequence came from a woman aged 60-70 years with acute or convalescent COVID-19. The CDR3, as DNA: TGTGCCTGGATGGAAGACTACGGGAACACTGAAGCTTTCTTT. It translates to CAWMEDYGNTEAFF.